A selection of T cell receptor beta chains follows, all from one sample in a study of blood T cell repertoires in COVID-19. Libraries were prepared by immunoSEQ multiplex PCR; TCRdb keeps only in-frame clonotypes and omits some of them. In the table there are 20,000 to 30,000 clones, approximately 94% of which are singletons. The material sequenced was peripheral blood. All receptors derive from a woman in her forties or fifties with active COVID-19. CDR3s include the opening cysteine and the closing phenylalanine or tryptophan. A D gene is named only where the DNA matches it firmly. Size is omitted from some rows. Given values are once, few, many or a class for expanded clones.

clone size	J gene	D gene	V gene	CDR3 protein	CDR3 DNA
.	TRBJ2-3	TRBD2	TRBV6-2/TRBV6-3	CASSGLAGGYTDTQYF	TGTGCCAGCAGCGGACTAGCGGGAGGGTACACAGATACGCAGTATTTT
.	TRBJ2-3	TRBD1	TRBV6-5	CASSMGQPSTDTQYF	TGTGCCAGCAGTATGGGACAGCCTAGCACAGATACGCAGTATTTT
once	TRBJ2-1	TRBD2	TRBV12-3/TRBV12-4	CASRGLAVHEQFF	TGTGCCAGCAGGGGACTAGCGGTGCATGAGCAGTTCTTC
.	TRBJ2-2	TRBD2	TRBV28	CASNGGGPGELFF	TGTGCCAGCAATGGGGGAGGGCCCGGGGAGCTGTTTTTT
.	TRBJ2-5	.	TRBV5-1	CASSLAGRAGETQYF	TGCGCCAGCAGCTTGGCCGGTAGAGCGGGAGAGACCCAGTACTTC
.	TRBJ1-1	TRBD1	TRBV19	CASRPDRGDTEAFF	TGTGCCAGTAGGCCGGACAGGGGTGACACTGAAGCTTTCTTT
.	TRBJ2-1	.	TRBV3-1/TRBV3-2	CASSQGARFEQFF	TGTGCCAGCAGCCAGGGGGCGCGTTTTGAGCAGTTCTTC
.	TRBJ1-2	.	TRBV6-5	CATSKGEGYTF	TGTGCCACCAGTAAGGGGGAAGGCTACACCTTC
.	TRBJ1-5	TRBD1	TRBV6-5	CASSPGQGSNQPQHF	TGTGCCAGCAGCCCAGGACAGGGGAGCAATCAGCCCCAGCATTTT
.	TRBJ2-1	.	TRBV6-2/TRBV6-3	CASSPFSPNEQFF	TGTGCCAGCAGCCCATTCTCCCCCAATGAGCAGTTCTTC
.	TRBJ1-4	.	TRBV2	CASRNQGRNNEKLFF	TGTGCCAGCAGGAATCAGGGAAGAAACAATGAAAAACTGTTTTTT
.	TRBJ2-1	TRBD2	TRBV7-9	CASSLGWASGINEQFF	TGTGCCAGCAGCTTAGGTTGGGCTAGCGGGATCAATGAGCAGTTCTTC
.	TRBJ1-2	TRBD1	TRBV28	CASSFSGQGLGYTF	TGTGCCAGCAGTTTTTCGGGACAGGGGCTTGGCTACACCTTC
.	TRBJ2-3	.	TRBV11-2	CASSPRVTDTQYF	TGTGCCAGCAGCCCCAGGGTCACAGATACGCAGTATTTT
.	TRBJ1-5	.	TRBV5-7	CASSLAGTARQPQHF	TGTGCCAGCAGCTTGGCCGGTACAGCTCGTCAGCCCCAGCATTTT
.	TRBJ1-5	.	TRBV21-1	CASRERQGGNQPQHF	TGTGCCAGCAGGGAAAGACAGGGTGGGAATCAGCCCCAGCATTTT
.	TRBJ2-2	TRBD2	TRBV7-2	CASSLSLAGGTRATGELFF	TGTGCCAGCAGCTTAAGCCTAGCGGGAGGGACGCGAGCCACCGGGGAGCTGTTTTTT
.	TRBJ2-1	.	TRBV5-1	CASSSTQTSSSYNEQFF	TGCGCCAGCAGCTCTACCCAAACGAGCTCCTCCTACAATGAGCAGTTCTTC
once	TRBJ2-3	TRBD2	TRBV28	CASSAPRLARDTQYF	TGTGCCAGCAGTGCCCCTAGACTAGCTCGAGATACGCAGTATTTT
.	TRBJ2-2	.	TRBV6-1	CASSGSGTLGPGELFF	TGTGCCAGCAGTGGGTCCGGGACTCTGGGCCCCGGGGAGCTGTTTTTT
.	TRBJ2-7	.	TRBV6-5	CASSYESSPPAHEQYF	TGTGCCAGCAGTTACGAGTCCTCCCCTCCTGCCCACGAGCAGTACTTC
.	TRBJ2-7	.	TRBV19	CASSDLGAVQYF	TGTGCCAGTAGCGATTTGGGGGCGGTGCAGTACTTC
.	TRBJ1-1	.	TRBV2	CASSEGAIGTEAFF	TGTGCCAGCAGTGAAGGGGCTATTGGAACTGAAGCTTTCTTT
.	TRBJ1-2	TRBD1	TRBV2	CASRAGTGRGYTF	TGTGCCAGCAGAGCCGGGACAGGTCGCGGCTACACCTTC
.	TRBJ2-1	TRBD2	TRBV7-6	CASSLVGSGRIYEQFF	TGTGCCAGCAGCTTAGTTGGGAGCGGGAGGATTTATGAGCAGTTCTTC
.	TRBJ2-2	TRBD1	TRBV29-1	CSSSRDRVRNTGELFF	TGCAGCTCGTCCCGGGACAGGGTTCGGAACACCGGGGAGCTGTTTTTT
.	TRBJ1-2	.	TRBV5-4	CASSLSETGPYGYTF	TGTGCCAGCAGCTTGTCAGAAACGGGTCCCTATGGCTACACCTTC
.	TRBJ2-7	.	TRBV27	CASSLEGSSYEQYF	TGTGCCAGCAGTTTAGAGGGCAGCTCCTACGAGCAGTACTTC
.	TRBJ2-7	TRBD1	TRBV5-5	CASSLQGVYGEQYF	TGTGCCAGCAGCTTACAGGGGGTTTATGGCGAGCAGTACTTC
.	TRBJ1-1	.	TRBV5-1	CASSLEAVTVDTEAFF	TGCGCCAGCAGCTTGGAAGCTGTCACGGTAGACACTGAAGCTTTCTTT
.	TRBJ2-3	TRBD2	TRBV6-4	CASSPTSGGTDTQYF	TGTGCCAGCAGTCCTACTAGCGGGGGTACAGATACGCAGTATTTT